This T cell receptor beta chain is drawn from a study of blood T cells in healthy people across ages. Study-wide results and caveats: Strongly correlated with naive T cell percentage was TCR beta diversity.

J lost 2 bases, V lost 3 bases, and 4 bases had no gene match. Per the germline V gene, CDR1 is SNHLY and CDR2 is FYNNEI. The CDR3 is made up of 15 amino acids. This clonotype has more than one count but fewer than ten. Its antigen is currently unknown. The donors, healthy Caucasians from Russia, were aged roughly 6 to 90. It was with a sample-barcoded 5' primer and a J-beta primer mix that a second PCR of about 6 to 11 cycles was run. Every sample produced at least 2.5 million CDR3-containing paired-end reads. TCRdb re-derived calls from the 5' RACE reads in MiXCR, one entry per CDR3 protein. The table records some 760,000 distinct CDR3 sequences, roughly 25% of them present only once. The sample was also linked to a second study, of T cells of mothers and their children. As that report states: Using the M1S primer, the second PCR added sample barcodes along with 2-4 random nucleotides.

The material sequenced was blood. The V call is TRBV2, the J call TRBJ2-5; 9 bases map to TRBD2. This TCR was sampled from a boy between 10 and 17 years old in good health. Written as DNA, the CDR3 is TGTGCCAGCAGTGAGACTAGCGGACTACAAGAGACCCAGTACTTC. Its protein is CASSETSGLQETQYF. The whole variable domain, remainder taken from reference TRBV2 and TRBJ2-5, is EPEVTQTPSHQVTQMGQEVILRCVPISNHLYFYWYRQILGQKVEFLVSFYNNEISEKSEIFDDQFSVERPDGSNFTLKIRSTKLEDSAMYFCASSETSGLQETQYFGPGTRLLVL.